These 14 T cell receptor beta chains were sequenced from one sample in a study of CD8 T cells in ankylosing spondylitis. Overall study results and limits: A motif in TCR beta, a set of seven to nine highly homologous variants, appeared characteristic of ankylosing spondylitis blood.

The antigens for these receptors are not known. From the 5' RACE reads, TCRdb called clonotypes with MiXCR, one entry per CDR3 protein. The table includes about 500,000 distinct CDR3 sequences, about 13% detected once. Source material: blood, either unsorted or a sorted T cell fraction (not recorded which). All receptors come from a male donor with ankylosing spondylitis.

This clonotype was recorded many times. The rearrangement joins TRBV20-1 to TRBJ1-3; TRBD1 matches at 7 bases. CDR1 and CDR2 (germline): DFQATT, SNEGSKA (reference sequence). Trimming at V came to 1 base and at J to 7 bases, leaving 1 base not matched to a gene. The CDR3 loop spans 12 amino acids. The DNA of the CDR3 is TGCAGTGCTAGAGTGACAGGGAACACCATATATTTT. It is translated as CSARVTGNTIYF.

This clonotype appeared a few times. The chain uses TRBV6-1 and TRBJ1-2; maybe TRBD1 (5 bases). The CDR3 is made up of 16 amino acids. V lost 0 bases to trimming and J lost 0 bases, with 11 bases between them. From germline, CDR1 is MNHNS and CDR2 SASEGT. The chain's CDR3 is CASSEALTGANYGYTF. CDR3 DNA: TGTGCCAGCAGTGAAGCGCTGACGGGGGCTAACTATGGCTACACCTTC.

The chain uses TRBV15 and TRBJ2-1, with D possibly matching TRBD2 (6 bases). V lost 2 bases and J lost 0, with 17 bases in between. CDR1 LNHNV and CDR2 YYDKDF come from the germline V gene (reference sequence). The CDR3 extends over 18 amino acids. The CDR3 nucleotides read TGTGCCACCAGCAGACTCCCAATAGCGGCTAGCTCCTACAATGAGCAGTTCTTC. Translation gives CATSRLPIAASSYNEQFF.

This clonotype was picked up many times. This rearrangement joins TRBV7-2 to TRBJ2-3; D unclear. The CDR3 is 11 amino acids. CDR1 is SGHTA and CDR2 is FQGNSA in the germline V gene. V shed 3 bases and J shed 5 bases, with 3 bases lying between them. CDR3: CASSFIDTQYF. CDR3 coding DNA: TGTGCCAGCAGCTTTATAGATACGCAGTATTTT.

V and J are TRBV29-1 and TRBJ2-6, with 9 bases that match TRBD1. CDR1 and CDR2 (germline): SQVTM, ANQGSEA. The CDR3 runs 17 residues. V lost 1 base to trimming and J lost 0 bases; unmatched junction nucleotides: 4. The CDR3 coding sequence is TGCAGCGTTGAAGTTGGGACAGGGACCTCTGGGGCCAACGTCCTGACTTTC. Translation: CSVEVGTGTSGANVLTF.

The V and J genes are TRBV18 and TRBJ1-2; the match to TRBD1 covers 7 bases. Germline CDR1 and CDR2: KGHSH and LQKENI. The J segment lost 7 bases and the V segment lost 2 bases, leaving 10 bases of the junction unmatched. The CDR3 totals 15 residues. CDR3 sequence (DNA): TGTGCCAGCTCACCATCTGGGGACAGTACTCTTGGCTACACCTTC. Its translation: CASSPSGDSTLGYTF.

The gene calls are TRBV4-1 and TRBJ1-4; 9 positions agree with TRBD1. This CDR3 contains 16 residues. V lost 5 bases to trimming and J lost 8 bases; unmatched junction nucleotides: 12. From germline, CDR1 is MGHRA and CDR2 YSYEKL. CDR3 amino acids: CASSLIPGQGGEKLFF. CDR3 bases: TGCGCCAGCAGCTTAATTCCGGGACAGGGTGGAGAAAAACTGTTTTTT.

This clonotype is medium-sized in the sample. The CDR3 nucleotides are TGTGCCAGCATCTCCGGGGACCCTTCGGGTGAGCAGTTCTTC. This sequence encodes CASISGDPSGEQFF. The chain carries TRBV12-3 or TRBV12-4 and TRBJ2-1; D might be TRBD1 or TRBD2, each matching 5 bases. V was pared by 7 bases and J by 9 bases, with 19 bases between. The CDR3 totals 14 residues.

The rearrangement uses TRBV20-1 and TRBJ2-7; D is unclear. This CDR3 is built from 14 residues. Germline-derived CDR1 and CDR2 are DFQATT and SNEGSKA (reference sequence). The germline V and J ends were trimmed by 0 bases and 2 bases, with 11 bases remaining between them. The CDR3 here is CSARDYAGTYEQYF. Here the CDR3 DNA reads TGCAGTGCTAGAGATTACGCCGGAACCTACGAGCAGTACTTC.

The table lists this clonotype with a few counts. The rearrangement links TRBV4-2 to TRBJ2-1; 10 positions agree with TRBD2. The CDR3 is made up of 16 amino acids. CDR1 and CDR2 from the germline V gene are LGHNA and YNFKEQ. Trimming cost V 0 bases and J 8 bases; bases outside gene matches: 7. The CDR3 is CASSQEGAGGPDEQFF. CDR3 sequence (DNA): TGTGCCAGCAGCCAAGAGGGAGCGGGAGGGCCGGATGAGCAGTTCTTC.

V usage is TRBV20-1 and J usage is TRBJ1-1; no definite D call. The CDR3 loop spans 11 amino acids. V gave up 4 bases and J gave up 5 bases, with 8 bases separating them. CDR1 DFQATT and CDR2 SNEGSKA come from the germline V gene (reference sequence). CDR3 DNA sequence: TGCAGTGCTATGCGGGAGACTGAAGCTTTCTTT. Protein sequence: CSAMRETEAFF.

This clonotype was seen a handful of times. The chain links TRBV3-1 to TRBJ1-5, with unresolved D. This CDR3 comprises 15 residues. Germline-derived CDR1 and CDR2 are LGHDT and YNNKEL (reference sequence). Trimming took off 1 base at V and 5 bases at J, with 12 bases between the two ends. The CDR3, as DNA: TGTGCCAGCAGCCAAGGACCGTCATCCGATCAGCCCCAGCATTTT. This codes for CASSQGPSSDQPQHF. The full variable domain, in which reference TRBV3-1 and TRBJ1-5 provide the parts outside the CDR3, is DTAVSQTPKYLVTQMGNDKSIKCEQNLGHDTMYWYKQDSKKFLKIMFSYNNKELIINETVPNRFSPKSPDKAHLNLHINSLELGDSAVYFCASSQGPSSDQPQHFGDGTRLSIL.

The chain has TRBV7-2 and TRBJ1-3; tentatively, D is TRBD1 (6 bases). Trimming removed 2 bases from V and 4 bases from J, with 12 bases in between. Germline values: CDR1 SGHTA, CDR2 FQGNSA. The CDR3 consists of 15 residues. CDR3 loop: CASSLRDTYGNTIYF. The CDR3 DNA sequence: TGTGCCAGCAGCTTAAGGGACACCTACGGAAACACCATATATTTT.

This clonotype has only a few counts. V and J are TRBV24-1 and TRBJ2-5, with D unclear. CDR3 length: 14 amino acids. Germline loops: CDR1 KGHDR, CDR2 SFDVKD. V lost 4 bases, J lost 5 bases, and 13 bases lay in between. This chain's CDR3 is CATSDRDPMETQYF. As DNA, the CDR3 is TGTGCCACCAGTGACCGCGACCCGATGGAGACCCAGTACTTC.